The entry below describes one T cell receptor (beta chain). This sample was included in a study of Ad26.COV2.S vaccination and SARS-CoV-2 variants. About the study: Donor was one of the participants in the Ad26.COV2.S arm of the COV1001 trial. Recipients of Ad26.COV2.S got it intramuscularly, once or twice 56 days apart.

The CDR3 spans 17 residues. Germline assignment: CDR1 SGHVS and CDR2 FQNEAQ. The V and J ends lost 0 bases and 0 bases, in that order; junction bases with no gene match: 2. Documented treatment: some 20 received Ad26.COV2.S at low or high dose, single or two shots; roughly 5 received placebo; per-sample allocation not given. Day 63 after the first vaccine or placebo injection was the time point for sampling. The donor was a Boston adult aged 18-55 years. An Ad26 vector carrying the Wuhan-strain SARS-CoV-2 spike served as the vaccine. Clones were read by immunoSEQ multiplex PCR, and TCRdb kept only the in-frame ones, dropping some. Among approximately 450,000 clones, approximately 92% were seen once, and the ten largest hold roughly an eighth.

Sequenced material: peripheral blood, taken in a trial of Ad26.COV2.S vaccine versus placebo. V gene TRBV7-8 combines with J gene TRBJ2-7; 13 bases map to TRBD2. This TCR was recovered from a person between 18 and 59 years old who received the Ad26.COV2.S COVID-19 vaccine or a placebo. The chain's CDR3 is CASSLAGTSGISYEQYF. The CDR3 DNA follows: TGTGCCAGCAGCTTAGCGGGGACTAGCGGGATCTCCTACGAGCAGTACTTC. The entire variable domain, with the rest obtained from reference TRBV7-8 and TRBJ2-7, is as follows: GAGVSQSPRYKVAKRGQDVALRCDPISGHVSLFWYQQALGQGPEFLTYFQNEAQLDKSGLPSDRFFAERPEGSVSTLKIQRTQQEDSAVYLCASSLAGTSGISYEQYFGPGTRLTVT.